A single sample is the source of the 10 T cell receptor beta chains below, sequenced in a study of blood T cell repertoires in COVID-19. Sequenced by immunoSEQ multiplex PCR; TCRdb stores in-frame clones only, minus some. The sample lists some 270,000 clones; roughly 89% were seen once. The sequencing input was PBMCs or T cells enriched from blood (not recorded which). These receptors all stem from a middle-aged woman who had recovered from COVID-19.

This chain links TRBV5-8 with TRBJ1-2, with 8 bases fitting TRBD1. Germline trimming cut 5 bases from V and 2 bases from J; bases unmatched to any gene: 14. CDR3 size: 17 residues. Looked up from germline, CDR1 is SGHTS and CDR2 is YDEGEE. The CDR3 nucleotides are TGTGCCAGCAGTCCGTACCGACGACAGGGGAGCAACTATGGCTACACCTTC. Protein product: CASSPYRRQGSNYGYTF.

For the CDR3, the DNA is TGCGCCAGCAGCTTGGGAAGGGCGGGGGAGACCCAGTACTTC. Translation gives CASSLGRAGETQYF. The rearrangement links TRBV5-1 to TRBJ2-5; tentatively, D is TRBD2 (6 bases). V was trimmed by 0 bases and J by 5 bases, leaving 11 bases between them. Germline V gene sequence: CDR1 SGHRS, CDR2 YFSETQ. This CDR3 has 14 residues.

CDR3 nucleotides: TGTGCCAGCAGCGTAGATCTCGGCTACAATGAGCAGTTCTTC. Its protein is CASSVDLGYNEQFF. V usage is TRBV9 and J usage is TRBJ2-1; D gene unclear. V was shortened by 0 bases and J by 3 bases, with 7 bases between the two germline ends. The CDR3 loop spans 14 amino acids. Germline values: CDR1 SGDLS, CDR2 YYNGEE.

A single count supports this clone. The rearrangement uses TRBV5-6 and TRBJ2-5; D possibly corresponds to TRBD2 (6 bases). CDR3 size: 13 residues. Germline CDR1 is SGHDT and CDR2 is YYEEEE. The germline V and J ends were trimmed by 0 bases and 5 bases, with 8 bases remaining between them. CDR3 coding DNA: TGTGCCAGCAGCTTGGGGGCGGGGGAGACCCAGTACTTC. Translation gives CASSLGAGETQYF.

Here the CDR3 DNA reads TGCGCCAGCAGCTTGGACAGGGGGCAGCAGACCCAGTACTTC. It encodes CASSLDRGQQTQYF. The chain joins TRBV5-1 to TRBJ2-5, with 9 bases identical to TRBD1. This CDR3 has 14 amino acids. Germline CDR1 and CDR2: SGHRS and YFSETQ. Germline trimming cut 0 bases from V and 6 bases from J; bases unmatched to any gene: 3.

The CDR3 DNA reads as TGTGCCAGCAGCTTGGGCTACAGGAGACCGAATGGCTACACCTTC. Amino acids: CASSLGYRRPNGYTF. This sequence joins TRBV5-6 and TRBJ1-2; weak D call: TRBD1 (5 bases). Germline-derived CDR1 and CDR2 are SGHDT and YYEEEE. Trimming left V 0 bases short and J 6 bases short, with 15 bases between. This CDR3 region has 15 residues.

V is TRBV3-1 (or the pseudogene TRBV3-2) and J is TRBJ2-1; D is perhaps TRBD2 (6 bases). Germline V gene lookup returns CDR1 LGHDT and CDR2 YNNKEL (reference sequence). CDR3 length: 15 amino acids. Between the trimmed V and J ends, which lost 1 base and 7 bases, there was a span of 14 bases. The CDR3: CASSQVAAGRNEQFF. In nucleotides, the CDR3 is TGTGCCAGCAGCCAAGTTGCGGCGGGGAGGAATGAGCAGTTCTTC.

The CDR3 sequence is CASSPTRTGRDGYTF. CDR3 DNA sequence: TGTGCCAGCAGCCCAACCAGGACAGGGAGGGATGGCTACACCTTC. The chain recombines TRBV3-1 (or the pseudogene TRBV3-2) with TRBJ1-2; 8 bases align to TRBD1. Per the germline V gene, CDR1 is LGHDT and CDR2 is YNNKEL (reference sequence). V lost 4 bases, J lost 6 bases, and 10 bases stayed unmatched. This CDR3 is 15 amino acids long.

The rearrangement uses TRBV2 and TRBJ2-7; 7 bases are a match to TRBD1. Germline V gives CDR1 SNHLY, CDR2 FYNNEI. The CDR3 covers 14 residues. Trimming at V came to 6 bases and at J to 3 bases, leaving 8 bases not matched to a gene. The CDR3 DNA reads as TGTGCCAGCAGGACAGACAGGGCCAACTACGAGCAGTACTTC. It yields the protein CASRTDRANYEQYF.

The chain couples TRBV20-1 to TRBJ2-1, with D unresolved. The germline gives CDR1 DFQATT, CDR2 SNEGSKA (reference sequence). V lost 5 bases and J lost 8, with 10 bases in between. The CDR3 loop spans 11 amino acids. The CDR3: CSAHPTDEQFF. The CDR3 DNA is TGCAGTGCTCACCCAACGGATGAGCAGTTCTTC.